This T cell receptor beta chain was identified in a study of blood T cell repertoires in COVID-19. Background on the study: The cDNA or gDNA used as material had been derived from T cells, B-cell-depleted T cells, or PBMCs.

Produced via immunoSEQ multiplex PCR; TCRdb's table is partial and in-frame only. The sample contains approximately 210,000 clones, around 92% of which appear only once. Germline-derived CDR1 and CDR2 are SGHTA and FQGNSA. V was trimmed by 1 base and J by 14 bases, leaving 16 bases between them. This CDR3 comprises 13 residues. J is TRBJ2-3 and V is TRBV7-2; D might be TRBD2 (5 bases). The TCR sequence derives from a man in his thirties or forties with acute or convalescent COVID-19. Sequenced input: peripheral blood. The CDR3 coding sequence is TGTGCCAGCAGCTTAGAATCTAGCAGTGTTAGGTATTTT. It yields the protein CASSLESSSVRYF.